This T cell receptor beta chain was obtained from a study of blood T cell repertoires in COVID-19. Germline V gives CDR1 SNHLY, CDR2 FYNNEI. The CDR3 is 14 residues long. Germline trimming cut 6 bases from V and 3 bases from J; bases unmatched to any gene: 4. Repertoires were generated with immunoSEQ multiplex PCR, while TCRdb's copy carries only in-frame clones and drops some. In the table there are 210,000 or so clones, 70% to 85% of which are singletons. Sequenced input: peripheral blood. The sequence derives from a man between 45 and 60 years old who had recovered from COVID-19. This chain connects TRBV2 to TRBJ2-5; 10 bases are a match to TRBD2. The CDR3 sequence: CASRTGTSEETQYF. The CDR3 DNA follows: TGTGCCAGCAGGACTGGGACTAGCGAAGAGACCCAGTACTTC.